A selection of T cell receptor beta chains follows, all from one sample in a study of blood T cell repertoires in COVID-19. Profiling relied on immunoSEQ multiplex PCR, and the TCRdb table lists in-frame clones only, not all of them. The sample yields some 200,000 clones, 88% seen once. Sequencing input: PBMCs or T cells enriched from blood (not recorded which). The receptors shown here come from a woman aged 25 to 39 who had recovered from COVID-19. The CDR3 runs from the conserved cysteine through the conserved F or W. Fields, in order: CDR3 DNA, CDR3 protein, J gene, V gene, clone size, D gene. The D gene is left open where the match is weak. Clone sizes are given selectively: once, few, many, or a class where the clone is expanded.

CDR3nt: TGTGCCAGCCGGGGGAACCGGGAAAAACTGTTTTTT
CDR3aa: CASRGNREKLFF
j_gene: TRBJ1-4
v_gene: TRBV6-5
abundance: few
d_gene: NA

CDR3nt: TGTGCCAGTAGCATCGACAGGGATCAGCCCCAGCATTTT
CDR3aa: CASSIDRDQPQHF
j_gene: TRBJ1-5
v_gene: TRBV19
abundance: NA
d_gene: TRBD1

CDR3nt: TGTGCCATCGGGGCTGGCGAGACCCAGTACTTC
CDR3aa: CAIGAGETQYF
j_gene: TRBJ2-5
v_gene: TRBV10-3
abundance: NA
d_gene: NA

CDR3nt: TGTGCCAGCAGCTCAGGGGGCCTTAACAATGAGCAGTTCTTC
CDR3aa: CASSSGGLNNEQFF
j_gene: TRBJ2-1
v_gene: TRBV7-9
abundance: NA
d_gene: TRBD1

CDR3nt: TGTGCCAGCAGCGTAGAGGGAGAGCAGCCCCAGCATTTT
CDR3aa: CASSVEGEQPQHF
j_gene: TRBJ1-5
v_gene: TRBV9
abundance: NA
d_gene: NA

CDR3nt: TGCGCCAGCAGCCAAGACCGGAACAGGGGCTCCTACGAGCAGTACTTC
CDR3aa: CASSQDRNRGSYEQYF
j_gene: TRBJ2-7
v_gene: TRBV4-3
abundance: NA
d_gene: TRBD1

CDR3nt: TGCGCCAGCATTCCCTTATCGGTACCCCAGGCTACGCAGTATTTT
CDR3aa: CASIPLSVPQATQYF
j_gene: TRBJ2-3
v_gene: TRBV23-1
abundance: NA
d_gene: NA

CDR3nt: TGTGCCAGCAGCTTAGGGGGCGCGGGGGCCTACAATGAGCAGTTCTTC
CDR3aa: CASSLGGAGAYNEQFF
j_gene: TRBJ2-1
v_gene: TRBV13
abundance: NA
d_gene: TRBD2

CDR3nt: TGCGCCAGCAGCCAAGAAGGCGAGGGCCCGAACACTGAAGCTTTCTTT
CDR3aa: CASSQEGEGPNTEAFF
j_gene: TRBJ1-1
v_gene: TRBV4-3
abundance: NA
d_gene: NA

CDR3nt: TGTGCCAGTAGTCCCCTCCGAGGAGACACCATATATTTT
CDR3aa: CASSPLRGDTIYF
j_gene: TRBJ1-3
v_gene: TRBV19
abundance: NA
d_gene: NA

CDR3nt: TGTGCCAGCAGCATAATACGGTCGGGGAATCAGCCCCAGCATTTT
CDR3aa: CASSIIRSGNQPQHF
j_gene: TRBJ1-5
v_gene: TRBV7-2
abundance: NA
d_gene: NA

CDR3nt: TGTGCCAGCAGCTTAGCTGGGGGCAGTCAGCCCCAGCATTTT
CDR3aa: CASSLAGGSQPQHF
j_gene: TRBJ1-5
v_gene: TRBV7-6
abundance: NA
d_gene: NA

CDR3nt: TGTGCCCACGGGACAGGGGATTCACCCCTCCACTTT
CDR3aa: CAHGTGDSPLHF
j_gene: TRBJ1-6
v_gene: TRBV7-9
abundance: NA
d_gene: TRBD1

CDR3nt: TGCGCCAGCAGTCCGAGACAGGGGAATGAAAAACTGTTTTTT
CDR3aa: CASSPRQGNEKLFF
j_gene: TRBJ1-4
v_gene: TRBV10-2
abundance: NA
d_gene: TRBD1

CDR3nt: TGTGCCAGTAGTAGCATAGGGGCAGAGCCCCAGCATTTT
CDR3aa: CASSSIGAEPQHF
j_gene: TRBJ1-5
v_gene: TRBV19
abundance: NA
d_gene: NA

CDR3nt: TGTGCCAGCAGCTTGATTAGGGGCTATGGCTACACCTTC
CDR3aa: CASSLIRGYGYTF
j_gene: TRBJ1-2
v_gene: TRBV5-6
abundance: NA
d_gene: NA

CDR3nt: TGTGCCAGCAGTTTGAATGGGGCGAACACTGAAGCTTTCTTT
CDR3aa: CASSLNGANTEAFF
j_gene: TRBJ1-1
v_gene: TRBV27
abundance: NA
d_gene: NA

CDR3nt: TGTGCCAGCAATTTCCGGGAGGCGAACACTGAAGCTTTCTTT
CDR3aa: CASNFREANTEAFF
j_gene: TRBJ1-1
v_gene: TRBV2
abundance: NA
d_gene: NA

CDR3nt: TGCAGCGTTGATGGGCGCAGGGGGCTGGCAGATACGCAGTATTTT
CDR3aa: CSVDGRRGLADTQYF
j_gene: TRBJ2-3
v_gene: TRBV29-1
abundance: NA
d_gene: TRBD1

CDR3nt: TGTGCCAGCAGTGTAATAGCGGGGGCCACAGATACGCAGTATTTT
CDR3aa: CASSVIAGATDTQYF
j_gene: TRBJ2-3
v_gene: TRBV2
abundance: NA
d_gene: TRBD2

CDR3nt: TGTGCCAGCAGCTTAGCAGGGGTTTATTCACCCCTCCACTTT
CDR3aa: CASSLAGVYSPLHF
j_gene: TRBJ1-6
v_gene: TRBV7-9
abundance: once
d_gene: NA

CDR3nt: TGTGCCAGCAGCTCGACTAGGGGGCAGAACACCGGGGAGCTGTTTTTT
CDR3aa: CASSSTRGQNTGELFF
j_gene: TRBJ2-2
v_gene: TRBV7-8
abundance: NA
d_gene: NA

CDR3nt: TGTGCCAGCAGTTACTCGTCTAGCGGGGGCTGGGATACGCAGTATTTT
CDR3aa: CASSYSSSGGWDTQYF
j_gene: TRBJ2-3
v_gene: TRBV6-5
abundance: NA
d_gene: TRBD2

CDR3nt: TGTGCCAGCAGCTTAGGGCGGCCTTTATCCTACAATGAGCAGTTCTTC
CDR3aa: CASSLGRPLSYNEQFF
j_gene: TRBJ2-1
v_gene: TRBV13
abundance: NA
d_gene: NA

CDR3nt: TGTGCCAGTAGTAACGACAGGCCCGCATCTTATAGCAATCAGCCCCAGCATTTT
CDR3aa: CASSNDRPASYSNQPQHF
j_gene: TRBJ1-5
v_gene: TRBV19
abundance: NA
d_gene: NA

CDR3nt: TGTGCCAGCAGCCCCAGGGAGGGCACTGAAGCTTTCTTT
CDR3aa: CASSPREGTEAFF
j_gene: TRBJ1-1
v_gene: TRBV7-9
abundance: NA
d_gene: NA

CDR3nt: TGTGCCAGCAGTGAAGGGACAGGGGATACTAATGAACAGTTCTTC
CDR3aa: CASSEGTGDTNEQFF
j_gene: TRBJ2-1
v_gene: TRBV6-4
abundance: NA
d_gene: TRBD1

CDR3nt: TGCGCCAGCAGCCCTAACCCGGGGATCATTCAGTACTTC
CDR3aa: CASSPNPGIIQYF
j_gene: TRBJ2-4
v_gene: TRBV5-1
abundance: few
d_gene: NA

CDR3nt: TGTGCCAGCCCAGACCCGGGGTTTGCCTACGAGCAGTACTTC
CDR3aa: CASPDPGFAYEQYF
j_gene: TRBJ2-7
v_gene: TRBV6-5
abundance: NA
d_gene: NA

CDR3nt: TGCGCCAGCAGCTTGGATCAGGGAGGCACTGAAGCTTTCTTT
CDR3aa: CASSLDQGGTEAFF
j_gene: TRBJ1-1
v_gene: TRBV5-1
abundance: NA
d_gene: NA

CDR3nt: TGTGCCAGCAGCGTTGAGAAATTCTACGAGCAGTACTTC
CDR3aa: CASSVEKFYEQYF
j_gene: TRBJ2-7
v_gene: TRBV6-6
abundance: NA
d_gene: NA

CDR3nt: TGTGCCAGCAGCTCACAGGGGTTAGTGAACACTGAAGCTTTCTTT
CDR3aa: CASSSQGLVNTEAFF
j_gene: TRBJ1-1
v_gene: TRBV7-2
abundance: once
d_gene: TRBD1

CDR3nt: TGTGCCAGCAGCGACACCGGGCCGGCGGGGCACTATGGCTACACCTTC
CDR3aa: CASSDTGPAGHYGYTF
j_gene: TRBJ1-2
v_gene: TRBV5-6
abundance: NA
d_gene: NA

CDR3nt: TGTGCTAGTGGTTTGGGACAGGGGGCCACTGAAGCTTTCTTT
CDR3aa: CASGLGQGATEAFF
j_gene: TRBJ1-1
v_gene: TRBV12-5
abundance: NA
d_gene: TRBD1

CDR3nt: TGCAGCGTGACAGGGCAATTCCACGAGCAGTACTTC
CDR3aa: CSVTGQFHEQYF
j_gene: TRBJ2-7
v_gene: TRBV29-1
abundance: NA
d_gene: TRBD1

CDR3nt: TGTGCCACCGTACCGACAGGGTACAATGAGCAGTTCTTC
CDR3aa: CATVPTGYNEQFF
j_gene: TRBJ2-1
v_gene: TRBV6-5
abundance: once
d_gene: TRBD1

CDR3nt: TGTGCCACCAGGGGGGGAGGGGAGACCCAGTACTTC
CDR3aa: CATRGGGETQYF
j_gene: TRBJ2-5
v_gene: TRBV3-1/TRBV3-2
abundance: NA
d_gene: NA

CDR3nt: TGTGCCACCGGCACGGGGAACACCGGGGAGCTGTTTTTT
CDR3aa: CATGTGNTGELFF
j_gene: TRBJ2-2
v_gene: TRBV3-1/TRBV3-2
abundance: NA
d_gene: NA

CDR3nt: TGCGCCAGCAGTCTCGGACAGGGTAGCACAGATACGCAGTATTTT
CDR3aa: CASSLGQGSTDTQYF
j_gene: TRBJ2-3
v_gene: TRBV5-1
abundance: NA
d_gene: TRBD1

CDR3nt: TGCAGCGTTGATCCAGGGGTTAACACTGAAGCTTTCTTT
CDR3aa: CSVDPGVNTEAFF
j_gene: TRBJ1-1
v_gene: TRBV29-1
abundance: NA
d_gene: NA

CDR3nt: TGCGCCAGCAGCTTGGGGGACAGGGAGGGGAGCACAGATACGCAGTATTTT
CDR3aa: CASSLGDREGSTDTQYF
j_gene: TRBJ2-3
v_gene: TRBV5-1
abundance: NA
d_gene: TRBD1

CDR3nt: TGTGCCAGCAGTTTTGGGGAAGGGAAGGGACTCTCCGGCTACACCTTC
CDR3aa: CASSFGEGKGLSGYTF
j_gene: TRBJ1-2
v_gene: TRBV6-2/TRBV6-3
abundance: NA
d_gene: NA

CDR3nt: TGTGCCAGCAGCTGGACAGGGTTGGGGGAGACCCAGTACTTC
CDR3aa: CASSWTGLGETQYF
j_gene: TRBJ2-5
v_gene: TRBV7-3
abundance: NA
d_gene: TRBD1

CDR3nt: TGCGCCAGCAGCCAAGATATAAGGGGCCGGCTTGGGGCTGAAGCTTTCTTT
CDR3aa: CASSQDIRGRLGAEAFF
j_gene: TRBJ1-1
v_gene: TRBV4-3
abundance: NA
d_gene: NA

CDR3nt: TGTGCCAGCAGTTTCCAGGTGAACACTGAAGCTTTCTTT
CDR3aa: CASSFQVNTEAFF
j_gene: TRBJ1-1
v_gene: TRBV12-3/TRBV12-4
abundance: NA
d_gene: NA

CDR3nt: TGCGCCAGCAGCCAAGAGACGACAGGGTACAATGAGCAGTTCTTC
CDR3aa: CASSQETTGYNEQFF
j_gene: TRBJ2-1
v_gene: TRBV4-1
abundance: NA
d_gene: TRBD1

CDR3nt: TGCGCCAGCAGCCCACGACCGACAGAGAGTAACACTGAAGCTTTCTTT
CDR3aa: CASSPRPTESNTEAFF
j_gene: TRBJ1-1
v_gene: TRBV5-1
abundance: once
d_gene: NA

CDR3nt: TGTGCCAGCAGATCCAGACTAGCGGGGGGTCCACGTAACAATGAGCAGTTCTTC
CDR3aa: CASRSRLAGGPRNNEQFF
j_gene: TRBJ2-1
v_gene: TRBV7-9
abundance: once
d_gene: TRBD2

CDR3nt: TGTGCCAGCAGCCGCCCCGGGACAGGGACCCTTAACTATGGCTACACCTTC
CDR3aa: CASSRPGTGTLNYGYTF
j_gene: TRBJ1-2
v_gene: TRBV5-6
abundance: NA
d_gene: TRBD1

CDR3nt: TGTGCCAGCAGTCTGGGACTCCGCACAGATACGCAGTATTTT
CDR3aa: CASSLGLRTDTQYF
j_gene: TRBJ2-3
v_gene: TRBV7-3
abundance: NA
d_gene: NA

CDR3nt: TGTGCCAGTACTCCCGGACAGGACTATGGCTACACCTTC
CDR3aa: CASTPGQDYGYTF
j_gene: TRBJ1-2
v_gene: TRBV19
abundance: NA
d_gene: TRBD1

CDR3nt: TGTGCCAGCAGTTACTCGATTCGCGACAGACTCGGAAAACTGTTTTTT
CDR3aa: CASSYSIRDRLGKLFF
j_gene: TRBJ1-4
v_gene: TRBV6-2/TRBV6-3
abundance: NA
d_gene: NA

CDR3nt: TGTGCCAGCAGCCTTACAGGTCTGAACACTGAAGCTTTCTTT
CDR3aa: CASSLTGLNTEAFF
j_gene: TRBJ1-1
v_gene: TRBV7-8
abundance: NA
d_gene: NA

CDR3nt: TGTGCCAGCAGCTTAGGCAGGCGCACAGATACGCAGTATTTT
CDR3aa: CASSLGRRTDTQYF
j_gene: TRBJ2-3
v_gene: TRBV7-9
abundance: NA
d_gene: NA

CDR3nt: TGTGCCAGCAGTTACTCGGGACTAGACTACGAGCAGTACTTC
CDR3aa: CASSYSGLDYEQYF
j_gene: TRBJ2-7
v_gene: TRBV6-6
abundance: NA
d_gene: TRBD2